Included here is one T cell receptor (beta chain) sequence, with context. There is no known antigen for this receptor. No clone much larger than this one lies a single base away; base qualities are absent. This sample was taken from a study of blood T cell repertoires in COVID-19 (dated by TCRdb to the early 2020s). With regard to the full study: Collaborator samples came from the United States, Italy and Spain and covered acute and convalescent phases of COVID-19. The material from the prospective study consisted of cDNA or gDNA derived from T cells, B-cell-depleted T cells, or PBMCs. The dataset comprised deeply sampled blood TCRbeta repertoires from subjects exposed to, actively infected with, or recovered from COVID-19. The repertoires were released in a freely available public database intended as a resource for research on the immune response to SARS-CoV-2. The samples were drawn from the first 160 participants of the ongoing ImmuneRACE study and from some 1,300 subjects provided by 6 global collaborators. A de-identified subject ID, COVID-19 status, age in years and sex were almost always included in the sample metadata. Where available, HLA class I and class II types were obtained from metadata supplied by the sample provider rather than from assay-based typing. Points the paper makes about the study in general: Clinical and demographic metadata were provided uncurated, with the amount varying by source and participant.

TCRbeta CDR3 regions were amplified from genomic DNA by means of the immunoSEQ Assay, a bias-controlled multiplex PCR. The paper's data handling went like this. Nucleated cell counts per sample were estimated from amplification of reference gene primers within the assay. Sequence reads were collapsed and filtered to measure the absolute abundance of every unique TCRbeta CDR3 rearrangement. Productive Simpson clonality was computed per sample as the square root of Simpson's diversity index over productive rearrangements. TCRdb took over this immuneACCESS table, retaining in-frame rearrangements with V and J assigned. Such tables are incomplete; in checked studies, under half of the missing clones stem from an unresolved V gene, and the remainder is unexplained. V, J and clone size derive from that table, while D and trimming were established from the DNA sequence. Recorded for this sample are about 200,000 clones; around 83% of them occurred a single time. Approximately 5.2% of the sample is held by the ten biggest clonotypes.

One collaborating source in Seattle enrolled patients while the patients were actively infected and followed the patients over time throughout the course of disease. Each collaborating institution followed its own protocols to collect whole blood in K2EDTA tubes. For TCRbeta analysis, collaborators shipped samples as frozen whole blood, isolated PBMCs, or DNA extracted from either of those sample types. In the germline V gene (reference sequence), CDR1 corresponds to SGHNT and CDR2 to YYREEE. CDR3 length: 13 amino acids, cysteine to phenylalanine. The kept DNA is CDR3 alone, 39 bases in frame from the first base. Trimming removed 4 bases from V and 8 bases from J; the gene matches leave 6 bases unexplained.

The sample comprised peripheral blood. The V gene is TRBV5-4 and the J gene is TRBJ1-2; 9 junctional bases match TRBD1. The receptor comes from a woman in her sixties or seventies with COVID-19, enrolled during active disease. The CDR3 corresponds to CASSRGQGEGYTF. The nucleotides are TGTGCCAGCAGCCGGGGACAGGGCGAAGGCTACACCTTC.